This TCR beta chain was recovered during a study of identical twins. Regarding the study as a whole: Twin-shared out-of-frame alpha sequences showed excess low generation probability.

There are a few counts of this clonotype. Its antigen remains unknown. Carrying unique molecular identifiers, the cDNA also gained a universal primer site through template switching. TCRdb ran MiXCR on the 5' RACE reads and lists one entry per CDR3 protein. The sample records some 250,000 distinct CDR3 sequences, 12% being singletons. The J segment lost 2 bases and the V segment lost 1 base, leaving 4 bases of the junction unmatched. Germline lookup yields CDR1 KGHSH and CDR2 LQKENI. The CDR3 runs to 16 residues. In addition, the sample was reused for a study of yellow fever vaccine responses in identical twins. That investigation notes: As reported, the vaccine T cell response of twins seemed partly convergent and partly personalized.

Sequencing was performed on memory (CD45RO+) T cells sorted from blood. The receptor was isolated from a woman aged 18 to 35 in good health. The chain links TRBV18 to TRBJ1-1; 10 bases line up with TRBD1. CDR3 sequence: CASSPLTGGRNTEAFF. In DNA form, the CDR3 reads TGTGCCAGCTCACCACTGACAGGGGGCAGAAACACTGAAGCTTTCTTT.